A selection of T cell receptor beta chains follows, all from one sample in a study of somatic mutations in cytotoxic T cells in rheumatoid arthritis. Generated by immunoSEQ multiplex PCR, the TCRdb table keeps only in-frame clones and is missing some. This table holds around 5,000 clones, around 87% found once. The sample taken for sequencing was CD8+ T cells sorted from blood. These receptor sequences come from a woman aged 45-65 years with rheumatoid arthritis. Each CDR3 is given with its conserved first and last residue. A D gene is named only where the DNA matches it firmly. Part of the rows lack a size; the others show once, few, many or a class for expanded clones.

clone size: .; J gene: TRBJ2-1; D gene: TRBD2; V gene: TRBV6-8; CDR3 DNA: TGTGCCAGCAGTTACCGGCGGGGGGAATACAATGAGCAGTTCTTC; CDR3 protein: CASSYRRGEYNEQFF
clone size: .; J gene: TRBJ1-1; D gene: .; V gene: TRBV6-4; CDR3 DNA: TGTGCCAGCAGTGACTCATCCGAGGGTTTTGGCACTGAAGCTTTCTTT; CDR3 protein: CASSDSSEGFGTEAFF
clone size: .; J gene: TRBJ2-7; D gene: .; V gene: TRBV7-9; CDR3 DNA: TGTGCCAGCAGGGCAGCGAACTACGAGCAGTACTTC; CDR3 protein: CASRAANYEQYF
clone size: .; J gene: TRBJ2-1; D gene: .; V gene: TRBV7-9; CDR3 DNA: TGTGCCAGCAGCCCTGACTACTACAATGAGCAGTTCTTC; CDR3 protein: CASSPDYYNEQFF
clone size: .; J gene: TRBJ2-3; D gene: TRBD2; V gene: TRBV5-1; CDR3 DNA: TGCGCCAGCAGCGACACTAGCGGAAGCACAGATACGCAGTATTTT; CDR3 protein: CASSDTSGSTDTQYF
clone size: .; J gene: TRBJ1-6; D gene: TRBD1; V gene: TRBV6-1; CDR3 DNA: TGTGCCAGCAGTGAAGTACAGGGGGCTGAATCACCCCTCCACTTT; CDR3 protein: CASSEVQGAESPLHF
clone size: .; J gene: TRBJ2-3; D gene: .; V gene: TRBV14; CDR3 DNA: TGTGCCAGCAGCCAAGGAGCCGGGACACTAACAGATACGCAGTATTTT; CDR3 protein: CASSQGAGTLTDTQYF
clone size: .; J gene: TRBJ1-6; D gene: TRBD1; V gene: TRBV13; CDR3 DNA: TGTGCCAGCAGCTTGGGACAGGGGTATTCACCCCTCCACTTT; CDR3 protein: CASSLGQGYSPLHF
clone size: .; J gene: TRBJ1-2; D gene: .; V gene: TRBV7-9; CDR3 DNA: TGTGCCAGCAGCTTAGCGCCGGGGGAAGATGGCTACACCTTC; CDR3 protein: CASSLAPGEDGYTF
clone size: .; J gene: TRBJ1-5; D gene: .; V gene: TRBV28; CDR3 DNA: TGTGCCAGCAGTTTAAGGCGACAGGCCTATCAGCCCCAGCATTTT; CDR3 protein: CASSLRRQAYQPQHF
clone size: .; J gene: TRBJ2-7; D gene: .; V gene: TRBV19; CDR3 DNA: TGTGCCAGTAGTATAGAGGTAACAGGGTACGAGCAGTACTTC; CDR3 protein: CASSIEVTGYEQYF
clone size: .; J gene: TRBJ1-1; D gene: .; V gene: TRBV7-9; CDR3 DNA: TGTGCCAGCTTAGAGATGAACACTGAAGCTTTCTTT; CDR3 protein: CASLEMNTEAFF
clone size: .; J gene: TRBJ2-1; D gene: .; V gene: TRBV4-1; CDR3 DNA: TGCGCCAGCAGCCAACGGGTCAATGAGCAGTTCTTC; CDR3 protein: CASSQRVNEQFF
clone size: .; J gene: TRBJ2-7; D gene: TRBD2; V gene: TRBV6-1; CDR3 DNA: TGTGCCAGCAGATCCGCGGGGGACTACGAGCAGTACTTC; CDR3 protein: CASRSAGDYEQYF
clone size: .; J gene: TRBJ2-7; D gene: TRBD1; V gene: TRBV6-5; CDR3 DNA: TGTGCCAGCAGCAGGGACAGGAAACTCTACGAGCAGTACTTC; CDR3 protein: CASSRDRKLYEQYF
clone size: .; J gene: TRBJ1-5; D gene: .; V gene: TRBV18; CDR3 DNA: TGTGCCAGCTCACTGTCTCAGGGGTTTCAGCCCCAGCATTTT; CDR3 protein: CASSLSQGFQPQHF
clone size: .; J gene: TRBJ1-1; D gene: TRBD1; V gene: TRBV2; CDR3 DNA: TGTGCCAGCAAGCCGGACAGGGGTGATTGGAATGAAGCTTTCTTT; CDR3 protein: CASKPDRGDWNEAFF
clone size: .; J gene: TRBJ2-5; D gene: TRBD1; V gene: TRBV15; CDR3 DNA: TGTGCCACCAGCAGAGTTCACAGGGGGCTAGAGACCCAGTACTTC; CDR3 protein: CATSRVHRGLETQYF
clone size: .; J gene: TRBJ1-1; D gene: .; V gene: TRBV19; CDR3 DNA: TGTGCCAGTACTCCCACCGGTCGCCGGGAGAAGAACACTGAAGCTTTCTTT; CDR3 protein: CASTPTGRREKNTEAFF
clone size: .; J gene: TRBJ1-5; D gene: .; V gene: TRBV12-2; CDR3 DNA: TGTGCAAGTCGCTTAGGACCTTGCAGGTTCGTTAATCAGCCCCAGCATTTT; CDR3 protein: CASRLGPCRFVNQPQHF
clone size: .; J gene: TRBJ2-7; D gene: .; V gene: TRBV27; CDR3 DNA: TGTGCCAGCAGTCACGGGACTCATGACGAGCAGTACTTC; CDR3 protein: CASSHGTHDEQYF
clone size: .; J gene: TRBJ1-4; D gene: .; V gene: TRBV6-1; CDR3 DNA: TGTGCCAGCACCTACAGGGAGTCGGGTGAAAAACTGTTTTTT; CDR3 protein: CASTYRESGEKLFF
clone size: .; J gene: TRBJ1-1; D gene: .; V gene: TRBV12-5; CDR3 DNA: TGTGCTAGTGGTACTGGGACACCGAACACTGAAGCTTTCTTT; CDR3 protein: CASGTGTPNTEAFF
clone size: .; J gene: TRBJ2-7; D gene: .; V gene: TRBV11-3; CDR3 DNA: TGTGCCAGCAGCTTAGGACAGTCCTACGAGCAGTACTTC; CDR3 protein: CASSLGQSYEQYF
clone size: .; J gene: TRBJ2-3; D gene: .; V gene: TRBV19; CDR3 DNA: TGTGCCACCGAGGAGGGGAGGACCGGCAACCTAAGCACAGATACGCAGTATTTT; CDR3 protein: CATEEGRTGNLSTDTQYF
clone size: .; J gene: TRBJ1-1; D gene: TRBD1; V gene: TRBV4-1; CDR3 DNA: TGCGCCAGCAGCCAAGGGACAGGGGTGGACACTGAAGCTTTCTTT; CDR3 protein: CASSQGTGVDTEAFF
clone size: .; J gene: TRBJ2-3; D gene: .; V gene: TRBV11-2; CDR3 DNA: TGTGCCAGCAGCTCCCTCCGGGGAGACGGCACAGATACGCAGTATTTT; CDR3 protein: CASSSLRGDGTDTQYF
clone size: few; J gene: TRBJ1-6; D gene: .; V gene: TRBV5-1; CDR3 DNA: TGCGCCAGCAAGAGGCTCAATTCACCCCTCCACTTT; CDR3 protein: CASKRLNSPLHF
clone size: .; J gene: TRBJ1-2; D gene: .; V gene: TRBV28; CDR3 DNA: TGTGCCAGCATAGGGGGAGCACCTTACTATGGCCACACCTTC; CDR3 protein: CASIGGAPYYGHTF
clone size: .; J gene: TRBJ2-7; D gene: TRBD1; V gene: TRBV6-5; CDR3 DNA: TGTGCCAGCAGGACAGGGTCCTACGAGCAGTACTTC; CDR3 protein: CASRTGSYEQYF
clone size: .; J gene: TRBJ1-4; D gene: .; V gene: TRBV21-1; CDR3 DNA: TGTGCCAGCAGCAACCAAGAGGGCAGGGGGGTTACTAATGAAAAACTGTTTTTT; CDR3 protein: CASSNQEGRGVTNEKLFF
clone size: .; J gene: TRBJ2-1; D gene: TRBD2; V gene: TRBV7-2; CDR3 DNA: TGTGCCAGCAGCTGGATAGCGGGGGCCCTCAATGAGCAGTTCTTC; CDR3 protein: CASSWIAGALNEQFF
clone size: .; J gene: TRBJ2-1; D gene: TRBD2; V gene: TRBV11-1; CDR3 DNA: TGTGCCAGCAGCTTAACTAGCGGGGGTAACAATGAGCAGTTCTTC; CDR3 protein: CASSLTSGGNNEQFF
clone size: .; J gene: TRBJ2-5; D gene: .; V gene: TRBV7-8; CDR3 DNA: TGTGCCAGCAGCTCACTCCCACTAGGAAAAGAGACCCAGTACTTC; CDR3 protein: CASSSLPLGKETQYF
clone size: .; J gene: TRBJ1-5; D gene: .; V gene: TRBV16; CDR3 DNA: TGTGCCAGCAGCCACGTGGAGGGAAATCAGCCCCAGCATTTT; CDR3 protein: CASSHVEGNQPQHF
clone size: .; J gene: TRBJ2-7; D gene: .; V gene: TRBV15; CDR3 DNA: TGTGCCACCACCTCCGCCGGGAAACCCTACGAGCAGTACTTC; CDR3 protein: CATTSAGKPYEQYF
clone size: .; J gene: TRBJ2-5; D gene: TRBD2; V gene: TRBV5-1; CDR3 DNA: TGCGCCAGCAGCCCGTCTACGGGAGGAGAGACCCAGTACTTC; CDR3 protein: CASSPSTGGETQYF
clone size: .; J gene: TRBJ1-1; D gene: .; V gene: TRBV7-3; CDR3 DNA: TGTGCCAGCAGCCAGGAGGGAGTGACTGAAGCTTTCTTT; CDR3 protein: CASSQEGVTEAFF
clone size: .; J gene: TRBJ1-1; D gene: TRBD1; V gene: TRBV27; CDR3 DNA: TGTGCCAGCAGTCCGACAGGGGGCACTGAAGCTTTCTTT; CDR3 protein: CASSPTGGTEAFF
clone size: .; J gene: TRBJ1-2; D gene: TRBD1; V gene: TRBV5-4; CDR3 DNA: TGTGCCAGCAGCTTACCCGGGACAGCTCGTCCCAACCGGGGGAATGGCTACACCTTC; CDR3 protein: CASSLPGTARPNRGNGYTF
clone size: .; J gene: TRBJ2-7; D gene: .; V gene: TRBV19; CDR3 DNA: TGTGCCAGTAGTGTCAGGGGTAGTTTTCCCCTACCCAACGAGCAGTACTTC; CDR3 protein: CASSVRGSFPLPNEQYF
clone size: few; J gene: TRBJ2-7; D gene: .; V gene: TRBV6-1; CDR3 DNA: TGTGCCAGCAGTGAACTTGGACAGAACTACGAGCAGTACTTC; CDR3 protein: CASSELGQNYEQYF
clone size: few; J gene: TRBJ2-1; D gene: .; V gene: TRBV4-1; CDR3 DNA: TGCGCCAGCAGCCAAGATCGGAGTTACAATGAGCAGTTCTTC; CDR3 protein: CASSQDRSYNEQFF
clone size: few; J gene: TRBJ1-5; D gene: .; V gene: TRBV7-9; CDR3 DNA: TGTGCCAGCAGCGCAGGTATCAGCAATCAGCCCCAGCATTTT; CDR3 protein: CASSAGISNQPQHF
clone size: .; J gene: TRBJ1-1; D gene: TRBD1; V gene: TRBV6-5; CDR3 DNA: TGTGCCAGTCGGCAGGGGGGCGGGTTGGGCCGTGAAGCTTTCTTT; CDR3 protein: CASRQGGGLGREAFF
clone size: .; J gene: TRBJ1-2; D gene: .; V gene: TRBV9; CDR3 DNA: TGTGCCAGCAGCCCACGGGAGGGGTACGGCTACACCTTC; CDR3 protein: CASSPREGYGYTF